These 16 T cell receptor beta chains were sequenced from one sample in a study of T-cell reconstitution after alpha-beta-depleted transplantation in children. Construction of the TCRbeta library involved unique molecular identifiers. Each CDR3 protein is one row after TCRdb ran MiXCR on the PCR reads. The sample carries hundreds of thousands of distinct CDR3 sequences, roughly 16% recorded once. The specimen comprised PBMCs, mostly from graft donor cells, sampled 360 days after TCRalphabeta/CD19-depleted stem cell transplant. These receptors were obtained from a male patient younger than 18 who had a stem cell transplant for acute lymphoblastic leukemia, so the T cells may come from the graft donor.

The chain links TRBV29-1 to TRBJ2-3, with unresolved D. Germline CDR1 and CDR2: SQVTM and ANQGSEA. The CDR3 spans 15 residues. The V end was cut by 2 bases, the J end by 2 bases, with 14 bases between. CDR3 coding DNA: TGCAGCGTTGAACAAGGGATTTTACACACAGATACGCAGTATTTT. Protein: CSVEQGILHTDTQYF.

This clonotype has just a few counts. This sequence joins TRBV20-1 and TRBJ2-7, with TRBD2 matching 9 bases. Germline CDR1 and CDR2: DFQATT and SNEGSKA (reference sequence). V shed 4 bases, J shed 6 bases, and the junction held 7 bases outside the gene matches. The CDR3 runs to 13 residues. This CDR3 reads CSATDPREGEQYF. The CDR3 region has the DNA TGCAGTGCTACCGACCCGCGGGAGGGCGAGCAGTACTTC.

The J gene is TRBJ2-2, the V gene TRBV7-9; D possibly corresponds to TRBD2 (5 bases). The CDR3 covers 16 residues. From germline, CDR1 is SEHNR and CDR2 FQNEAQ (reference sequence). Deletions cut 2 bases from V and 0 bases from J, with 10 bases between. The CDR3 loop reads CASSLQIGANTGELFF. CDR3 bases: TGTGCCAGCAGCTTACAAATCGGGGCGAACACCGGGGAGCTGTTTTTT. The full variable domain, rest sourced from reference TRBV7-9 and TRBJ2-2, is DTGVSQNPRHKITKRGQNVTFRCDPISEHNRLYWYRQTLGQGPEFLTYFQNEAQLEKSRLLSDRFSAERPKGSFSTLEIQRTEQGDSAMYLCASSLQIGANTGELFFGEGSRLTVL.

The genes are TRBV27 and TRBJ2-1, with TRBD2 matching over 9 bases. CDR3 length: 14 residues. The V and J ends lost 9 bases and 7 bases, in that order; junction bases with no gene match: 10. Germline values: CDR1 MNHEY, CDR2 SMNVEV (reference sequence). Here the CDR3 reads CASGIAGVGNEQFF. For the CDR3, the DNA is TGTGCCAGTGGCATAGCGGGAGTCGGAAATGAGCAGTTCTTC.

The J gene is TRBJ2-3, the V gene TRBV7-3, with TRBD1 matching 8 bases. CDR1 SGHTA and CDR2 FQGTGA come from the germline V gene. The CDR3 length is 16 residues. Trimming removed 5 bases from V and 1 base from J; junction bases left unmatched: 8. The chain's CDR3 is CASSTRTGLGTDTQYF. The CDR3 DNA reads as TGTGCCAGCAGCACCCGGACAGGGTTAGGCACAGATACGCAGTATTTT.

This clonotype was seen only a few times. The gene calls are TRBV11-2 and TRBJ2-7; D call uncertain. V shed 5 bases and J shed 7 bases, with 15 bases lying between them. The CDR3 has 13 residues. Germline values: CDR1 SGHAT, CDR2 FQNNGV. In DNA, the CDR3 is TGTGCCAGCAGCCCCTCCCGGCCCCGGGAGCAGTACTTC. Protein: CASSPSRPREQYF.

In its sample, this clonotype was seen a few times. For the CDR3, the DNA is TGTGCCAGCAGCTTACTCTTGAAGGGACTAGCGGGAACCTACACAGATACGCAGTATTTT. Translated: CASSLLLKGLAGTYTDTQYF. V and J are TRBV7-8 and TRBJ2-3, with TRBD2 matching over 13 bases. Germline V gene data show CDR1 as SGHVS and CDR2 as FQNEAQ. The CDR3 is made up of 20 amino acids. The V gene end was trimmed by 2 bases and the J gene end by 2 bases; junction bases not matched to a gene: 13. Variable domain in full (rest from reference TRBV7-8 and TRBJ2-3): GAGVSQSPRYKVAKRGQDVALRCDPISGHVSLFWYQQALGQGPEFLTYFQNEAQLDKSGLPSDRFFAERPEGSVSTLKIQRTQQEDSAVYLCASSLLLKGLAGTYTDTQYFGPGTRLTVL.

In this sample, this clonotype turned up a few times. V usage is TRBV30 and J usage is TRBJ1-2; the D gene is possibly TRBD1 (5 bases). V was trimmed by 8 bases and J by 0 bases, leaving 13 bases between them. In germline, CDR1 is GTSNPN, CDR2 SVGIG (reference sequence). The CDR3 has 13 amino acids. Here the CDR3 reads CAGRRQPNYGYTF. Here the CDR3 DNA reads TGTGCCGGCCGCCGACAGCCTAACTATGGCTACACCTTC.

The chain recombines TRBV29-1 with TRBJ2-5; 9 nucleotides agree with TRBD2. J gave up 6 bases and V 4 bases, and 9 bases lay outside the gene matches. Per the germline V gene, CDR1 is SQVTM and CDR2 is ANQGSEA. The length of the CDR3 is 14 residues. CDR3 in amino acids: CSVVGLAGLKTQYF. The DNA of the CDR3 is TGCAGCGTTGTAGGGCTAGCGGGATTGAAGACCCAGTACTTC.

Only a few counts were recorded for this clonotype. The J gene is TRBJ2-4, the V gene TRBV5-1; TRBD2 matches 7 bases. The CDR3 totals 14 residues. V gave up 4 bases and J gave up 3 bases; unmatched junction bases: 4. In germline, CDR1 is SGHRS, CDR2 YFSETQ. The CDR3 reads CASSVGGYKNIQYF. DNA of the CDR3: TGCGCCAGCAGCGTGGGGGGGTACAAAAACATTCAGTACTTC.

This clonotype was picked up many times. The chain carries TRBV3-1 and TRBJ2-7; D is unclear. The CDR3 has 15 amino acids. The V gene's germline CDR1 is LGHDT and CDR2 YNNKEL (reference sequence). Trimming shortened V by 4 bases and J by 2 bases, and 15 bases separated the two germline ends. CDR3 protein: CASSPPGYTTYEQYF. The CDR3 DNA reads as TGTGCCAGCAGCCCCCCAGGCTACACAACCTACGAGCAGTACTTC.

On this clonotype: One end of the junction is discordant with germline, which a read error may explain. The V gene is TRBV2, the J gene TRBJ2-5, with 11 bases aligning to TRBD2. The CDR3 runs to 15 residues. Germline values: CDR1 SNHLY, CDR2 FYNNEI. CDR3 bases: TGTGCCAGCAGTGTTGGGACTAGCGGAAAAGAGTCCCAGTACTTC. Its translation: CASSVGTSGKESQYF.

The gene calls are TRBV5-1 and TRBJ2-5; D remains ambiguous. Germline V lookup: CDR1 SGHRS, CDR2 YFSETQ. Deletions cut 5 bases from V and 2 bases from J, with 13 bases between. The CDR3 covers 14 residues. The CDR3 DNA follows: TGCGCCAGCAGTCCAAGACAACCTCAAGAGACCCAGTACTTC. Translated: CASSPRQPQETQYF.

The chain is built from TRBV3-1 and TRBJ2-5, with 7 bases lining up with TRBD1. This CDR3 comprises 14 residues. Germline V gene data show CDR1 as LGHDT and CDR2 as YNNKEL (reference sequence). After removal of 5 bases from V and 3 bases from J, the junction contained 6 bases not matched to a gene. CDR3 amino acids: CASSDRVNEETQYF. In nucleotides, the CDR3 is TGTGCCAGCAGCGACAGGGTAAACGAAGAGACCCAGTACTTC.

The chain joins TRBV18 to TRBJ2-7; 10 positions agree with TRBD2. V gave up 0 bases and J gave up 2 bases; unmatched junction bases: 1. The length of the CDR3 is 15 residues. The germline gives CDR1 KGHSH, CDR2 LQKENI. In DNA, the CDR3 is TGTGCCAGCTCACCACCTAGCGGGAGGCCCTACGAGCAGTACTTC. The encoded protein is CASSPPSGRPYEQYF.

The chain links TRBV7-2 to TRBJ1-5; 10 bases are shared with TRBD1. Per the germline V gene, CDR1 is SGHTA and CDR2 is FQGNSA. Trimming cost V 3 bases and J 6 bases; bases outside gene matches: 8. This CDR3 is 16 amino acids long. CDR3 protein: CASSFAGQGVIQPQHF. The DNA of the CDR3 is TGTGCCAGCAGCTTCGCCGGACAGGGGGTTATTCAGCCCCAGCATTTT.